This T cell receptor (beta chain) was profiled in a study of CD8 T cells in ankylosing spondylitis. General study points: With a CD8+ phenotype, disease-linked clones were relatively rare in peripheral blood. It appeared that ankylosing spondylitis blood was characterized by a TCR beta motif of 8 or 9 highly homologous variants.

The CDR3 is 14 amino acids. V lost 5 bases and J 3 bases, leaving 16 bases between the germline ends. Germline loops: CDR1 SQVTM, CDR2 ANQGSEA. This clonotype has just a few counts. Its antigen is not known. Library preparation for TCR beta used quantitative 5'-RACE with molecular barcodes. MiXCR, applied by TCRdb to the 5' RACE reads, yields one record per CDR3 protein. The repertoire holds 650,000 to 800,000 distinct CDR3 sequences, with 15% to 20% as singletons. Sequenced input: blood, either unsorted or a sorted T cell fraction (not recorded which). This receptor was obtained from a male donor with ankylosing spondylitis. The rearrangement uses TRBV29-1 and TRBJ2-5, with D perhaps given as TRBD1 or TRBD2 (7 bases each). In DNA form, the CDR3 reads TGCAGCGTTCAGGGGGGGCTTTTAGAAGAGACCCAGTACTTC. The encoded protein is CSVQGGLLEETQYF.